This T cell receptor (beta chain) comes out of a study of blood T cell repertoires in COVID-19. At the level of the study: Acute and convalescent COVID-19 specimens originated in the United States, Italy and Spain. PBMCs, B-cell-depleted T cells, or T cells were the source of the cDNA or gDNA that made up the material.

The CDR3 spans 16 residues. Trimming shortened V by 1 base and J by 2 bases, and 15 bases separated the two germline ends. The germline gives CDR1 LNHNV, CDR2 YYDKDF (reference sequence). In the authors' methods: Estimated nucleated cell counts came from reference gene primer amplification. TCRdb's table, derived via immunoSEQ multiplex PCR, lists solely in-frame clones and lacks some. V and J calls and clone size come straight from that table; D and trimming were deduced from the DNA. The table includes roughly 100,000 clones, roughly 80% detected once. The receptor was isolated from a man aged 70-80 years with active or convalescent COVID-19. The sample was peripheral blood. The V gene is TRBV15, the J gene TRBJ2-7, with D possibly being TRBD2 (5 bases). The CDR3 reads CATSRVRGVGAYEQYF. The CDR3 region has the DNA TGTGCCACCAGCAGAGTTCGGGGTGTAGGCGCCTACGAGCAGTACTTC.